Sequencing of this T cell receptor beta chain was carried out in a study of T-cell memory formation after mild COVID-19 (dated by TCRdb to the early 2020s). Broadly, across the study: Most TCR sequence clusters were specific to one of the two donors. Longitudinal TCRalpha and TCRbeta repertoire sequencing tracked T-cell clones expanding and contracting after mild COVID-19 in two donors. The cohort was made up of two young adult volunteers, one female and one male, who were previously healthy.

The investigation overall reported the following: Balanced CD4/CD8 phenotypes were observed for clones contracting from day 15 to 85, whereas a bias towards CD4+ was observed for a second wave of clones expanding from day 15 to 37. SARS-CoV-2 specificity of the second-wave clones peaking on day 37 was not confirmed. Some responding clones were detected in pre-infection memory, suggesting pre-existing cross-reactive memory T cells joined the SARS-CoV-2 response. The study covered only a couple of mild cases, and larger cohorts including severe cases with pre-infection samples were considered necessary. Contracting CD4+ clones were located mainly in the CM and EM memory subsets, whereas CD8+ clones were found to be enriched in EMRA.

Sequencer: Illumina NovaSeq 6000. TCRalpha and TCRbeta cDNA libraries were built by 5'RACE with constant-segment primers, adding sample barcodes and unique molecular identifiers. Trizol reagent was used to extract RNA from every sample. Amplification of the libraries took two PCR steps, and the second step added a second sample barcode plus Illumina TruSeq adapters. Libraries were sequenced on an Illumina NovaSeq with 2 x 150 bp paired-end reads. From the authors' description of their analysis: With migec v1.2.7, reads were demultiplexed and then collapsed into UMI-guided consensus sequences. With mixcr v2.1.11, UMI consensuses were aligned to TRA and TRB V and J templates and assembled into clonotypes. A clonotype was counted as expanded or contracted only if both edgeR and NoisET called the change significant, with noise models trained on biological replicates. For edgeR calls, the cutoffs were a false discovery rate-adjusted p below 0.01 and a log2 fold-change threshold of 1. PCA with hierarchical clustering of max-normalized trajectories of the 1000 most abundant clonotypes was used as exploratory dynamics analysis. Separately sequenced CD4+ and CD8+ repertoires were used to assign a CD4 or CD8 phenotype to each responding clone. TCRdb cleaned the public reads at Q25 with fastp, built clones with MiXCR and kept in-frame beta chains. Rows are combined by CDR3 protein, so each entry shows the most common genes and DNA. None of the V and J calls come from the authors' own analysis; TCRdb made them. This sample holds about 140,000 distinct CDR3 sequences; about 23% were observed only once. The leading ten clones occupy roughly a quarter of the sample.

In regard to this clonotype: Its antigen is currently not known. Per-base qualities were not stored, and no clone one base away is much larger.

The germline V gene (reference sequence) yields LGHDT for CDR1 and YNNKEL for CDR2. The CDR3, from cysteine to phenylalanine, totals 15 residues. Kept here is only the CDR3 DNA, which spans 45 bases and is read in frame from base 1. V and J are trimmed by 0 bases and 6 bases, and the gene matches miss 5 bases of the junction. Ficoll-Paque density gradient centrifugation was the method used to isolate PBMCs. This TCR came from an adult woman who had mild COVID-19 (a few samples of this study predate the infection). The sample titles of this study are shuffled in the database, so cell type and time point are left out; the donor was told from shared clones. The sequenced sample was PBMCs or a T cell subset sorted from them (not recorded which). The sequence is built from TRBV3-1 and TRBJ2-4; 7 bases in between match TRBD1. The CDR3 is CASSQDIRGRNIQYF. The nucleotide sequence reads TGTGCCAGCAGCCAAGATATTAGGGGGCGAAACATTCAGTACTTC.